This T cell receptor (beta chain) was captured by sequencing in a study of blood T cell repertoires in COVID-19. In the study overall: PBMCs, B-cell-depleted T cells, or T cells provided the cDNA or gDNA that made up the material.

Trimming cost V 3 bases and J 6 bases; bases outside gene matches: 22. The CDR3 runs to 19 residues. Germline CDR1 and CDR2: SGHTA and FQGNSA. This table comes from immunoSEQ multiplex PCR, and its TCRdb copy is limited to in-frame clones, with some not included. The sample lists 320,000 or so clones; 85% were seen once. Participant ages covered roughly 18 to 89 years across 24 US areas. Cohort placement rested on clinical history that participants reported themselves. The clonotype was recovered from a woman in her 30s who had been exposed to COVID-19. Sequencing input: PBMCs or T cells enriched from blood (not recorded which). This chain connects TRBV7-2 to TRBJ2-5; 7 positions agree with TRBD1. CDR3 residues: CASSFRPVPGQVLRKTQYF. For the CDR3, the DNA is TGTGCCAGCAGCTTCCGCCCGGTCCCAGGACAGGTATTGAGGAAGACCCAGTACTTC.